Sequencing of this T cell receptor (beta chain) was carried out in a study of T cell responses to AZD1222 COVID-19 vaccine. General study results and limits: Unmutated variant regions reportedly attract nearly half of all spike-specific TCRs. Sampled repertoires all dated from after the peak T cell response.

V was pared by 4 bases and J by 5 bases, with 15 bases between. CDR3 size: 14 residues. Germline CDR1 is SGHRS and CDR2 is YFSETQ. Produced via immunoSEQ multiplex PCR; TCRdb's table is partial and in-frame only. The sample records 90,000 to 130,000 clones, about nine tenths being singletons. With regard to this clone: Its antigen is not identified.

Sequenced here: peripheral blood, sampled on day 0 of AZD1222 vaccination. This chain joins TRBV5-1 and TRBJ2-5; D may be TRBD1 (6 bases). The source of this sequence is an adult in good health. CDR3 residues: CASSQGLSRETQYF. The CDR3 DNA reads TGCGCCAGCAGCCAGGGGCTTAGCCGGGAGACCCAGTACTTC.